This entry features one TCR beta chain sequence. Antigen: not known. This sample was taken from a study of T cell repertoires in cytomegalovirus infection. Turning to the study itself: Public TCR beta signatures indicated both CMV infection and matching HLA type. Regarding the study as a whole: The ex vivo response was dominated by HLA-C-restricted CMV-specific TCR beta clonotypes.

The germline gives CDR1 MNHNS, CDR2 SASEGT. CDR3 size: 15 residues. With 4 bases removed from V and 5 bases from J, the gap between germline ends came to 17 bases. TCRdb reprocessed the reads via MiXCR and lists one record per CDR3 protein. The data contain hundreds of thousands of distinct CDR3 sequences, roughly 29% of them singletons. The clonotype comes from a human donor in good health (CMV status not recorded). Some clones in this sample may be carry-over from other donors' samples. The chain combines TRBV6-1 with TRBJ2-5; no definite D call. The specimen was cultured PBMCs, collected from culture after CMV antigen stimulation. The CDR3 loop reads CASSGIGFIEETQYF. The CDR3 region has the DNA TGTGCCAGCAGTGGAATAGGATTTATCGAGGAGACCCAGTACTTC.